The clone carrying this TCR beta chain showed up just once. Its antigen is currently unknown. The data stem from a study of radiotherapy plus CTLA-4 blockade in lung cancer. Regarding the study as a whole: TCR clones from tumors expanded in blood after radiotherapy plus ipilimumab. The authors reported that early blood T cell clone dynamics, with interferon-beta, best predicted response.

Using immunoSEQ multiplex PCR, the repertoire was profiled, and TCRdb retains in-frame clones only, with some absent. The sample lists just under 60,000 clones; 70% to 80% were seen once. The receptor was isolated from a human donor with non-small cell lung cancer whose response to radiotherapy plus ipilimumab could not be evaluated. The material sequenced was peripheral blood, taken from a patient treated with radiotherapy plus ipilimumab.

CDR3 sequence: CASRSDRINTGELFF. In nucleotides, the CDR3 is TGTGCCAGCAGAAGCGACAGGATTAACACCGGGGAGCTGTTTTTT. The chain combines TRBV13 with TRBJ2-2; D is perhaps TRBD1 (6 bases). Trimming removed 6 bases at V and 2 bases at J, with 13 bases between. The germline CDR1 and CDR2 sequences are PRHDT and FYEKMQ (reference sequence). CDR3 length: 15 residues.